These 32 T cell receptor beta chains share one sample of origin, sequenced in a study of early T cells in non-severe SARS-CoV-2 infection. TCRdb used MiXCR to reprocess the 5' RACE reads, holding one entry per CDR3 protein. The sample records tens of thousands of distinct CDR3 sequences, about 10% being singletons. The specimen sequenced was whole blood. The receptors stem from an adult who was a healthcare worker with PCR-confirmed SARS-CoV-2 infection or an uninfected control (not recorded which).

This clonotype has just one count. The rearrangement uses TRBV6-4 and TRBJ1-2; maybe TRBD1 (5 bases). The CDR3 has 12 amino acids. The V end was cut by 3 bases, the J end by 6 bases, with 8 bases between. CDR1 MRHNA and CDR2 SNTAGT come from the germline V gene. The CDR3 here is CASSEGRNGYTF. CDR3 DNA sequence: TGTGCCAGCAGTGAGGGACGGAATGGCTACACCTTC.

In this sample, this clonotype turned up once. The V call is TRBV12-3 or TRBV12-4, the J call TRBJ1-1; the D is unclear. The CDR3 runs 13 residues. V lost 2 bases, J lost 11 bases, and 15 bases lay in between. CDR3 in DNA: TGTGCCAGCAGTTTAAAGTCTGCGCATTCGGCTTTCTTT. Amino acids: CASSLKSAHSAFF.

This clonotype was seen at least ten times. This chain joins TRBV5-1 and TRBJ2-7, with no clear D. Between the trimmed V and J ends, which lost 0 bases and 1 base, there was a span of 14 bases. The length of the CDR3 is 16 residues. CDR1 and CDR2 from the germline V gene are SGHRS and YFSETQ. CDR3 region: CASSLDPGLISYEQYF. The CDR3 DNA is TGCGCCAGCAGCTTGGATCCGGGCCTGATTTCCTACGAGCAGTACTTC.

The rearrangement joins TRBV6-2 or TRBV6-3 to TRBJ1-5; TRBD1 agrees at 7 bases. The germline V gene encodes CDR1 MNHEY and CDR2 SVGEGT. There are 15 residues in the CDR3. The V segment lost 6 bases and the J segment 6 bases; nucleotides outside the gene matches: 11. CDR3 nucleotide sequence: TGTGCCAGCAGCCCCACCCGGACAGGCCGTCAGCCCCAGCATTTT. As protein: CASSPTRTGRQPQHF.

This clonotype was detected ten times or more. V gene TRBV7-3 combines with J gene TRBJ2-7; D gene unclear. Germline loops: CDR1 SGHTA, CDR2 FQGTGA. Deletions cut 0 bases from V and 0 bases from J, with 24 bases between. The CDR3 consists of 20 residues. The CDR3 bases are TGTGCCAGCAGCTTAACGCGGATAGCATTCAATAGGCAGACCTCCTACGAGCAGTACTTC. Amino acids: CASSLTRIAFNRQTSYEQYF.

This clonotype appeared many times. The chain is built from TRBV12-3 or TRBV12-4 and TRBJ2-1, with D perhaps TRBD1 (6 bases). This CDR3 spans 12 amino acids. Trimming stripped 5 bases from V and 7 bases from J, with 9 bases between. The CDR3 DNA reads TGTGCCAGCAGTCAACAGGGTAATGAGCAGTTCTTC. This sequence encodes CASSQQGNEQFF.

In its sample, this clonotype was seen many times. CDR3 amino acids: CASSSGGNIQYF. The CDR3, as DNA: TGTGCCAGTAGCTCGGGAGGAAACATTCAGTACTTC. The rearrangement links TRBV19 to TRBJ2-4; TRBD2 matches at 7 bases. The CDR3 contains 12 residues. Germline CDR1 is LNHDA and CDR2 is SQIVND (reference sequence). After removal of 6 bases from V and 6 bases from J, the junction contained 2 bases not matched to a gene. The full variable domain, completed using reference TRBV19 and TRBJ2-4, is DGGITQSPKYLFRKEGQNVTLSCEQNLNHDAMYWYRQDPGQGLRLIYYSQIVNDFQKGDIAEGYSVSREKKESFPLTVTSAQKNPTAFYLCASSSGGNIQYFGAGTRLSVL.

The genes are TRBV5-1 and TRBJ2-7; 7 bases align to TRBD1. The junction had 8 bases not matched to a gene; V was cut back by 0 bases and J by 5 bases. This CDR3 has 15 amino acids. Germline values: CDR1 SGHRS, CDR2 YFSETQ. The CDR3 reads CASSLAVTGYDEQYF. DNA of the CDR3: TGCGCCAGCAGCTTGGCTGTGACAGGGTACGACGAGCAGTACTTC.

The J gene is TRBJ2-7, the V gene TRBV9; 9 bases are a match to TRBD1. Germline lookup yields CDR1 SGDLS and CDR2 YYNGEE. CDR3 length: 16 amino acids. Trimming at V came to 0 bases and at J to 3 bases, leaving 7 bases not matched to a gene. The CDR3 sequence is CASSVGPGQGYYEQYF. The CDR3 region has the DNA TGTGCCAGCAGCGTAGGGCCAGGACAGGGGTACTACGAGCAGTACTTC.

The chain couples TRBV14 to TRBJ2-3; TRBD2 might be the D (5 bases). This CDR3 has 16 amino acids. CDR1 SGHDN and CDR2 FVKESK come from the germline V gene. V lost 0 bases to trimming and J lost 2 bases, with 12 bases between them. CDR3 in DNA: TGTGCCAGCAGCCAAGATCGACTACTATTCACAGATACGCAGTATTTT. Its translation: CASSQDRLLFTDTQYF.

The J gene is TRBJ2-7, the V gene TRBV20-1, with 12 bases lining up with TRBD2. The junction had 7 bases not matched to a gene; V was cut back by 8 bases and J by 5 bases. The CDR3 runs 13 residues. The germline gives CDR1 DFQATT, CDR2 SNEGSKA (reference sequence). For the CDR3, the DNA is TGCAGTACCCTAGCGGGAGGGCCTCACGAGCAGTACTTC. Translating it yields CSTLAGGPHEQYF.

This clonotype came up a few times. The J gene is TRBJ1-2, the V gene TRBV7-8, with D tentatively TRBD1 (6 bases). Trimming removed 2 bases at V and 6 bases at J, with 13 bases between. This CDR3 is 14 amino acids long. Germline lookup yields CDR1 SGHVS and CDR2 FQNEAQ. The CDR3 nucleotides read TGTGCCAGCAGCTTACCAGGGGCGACGGATGGCTACACCTTC. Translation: CASSLPGATDGYTF.

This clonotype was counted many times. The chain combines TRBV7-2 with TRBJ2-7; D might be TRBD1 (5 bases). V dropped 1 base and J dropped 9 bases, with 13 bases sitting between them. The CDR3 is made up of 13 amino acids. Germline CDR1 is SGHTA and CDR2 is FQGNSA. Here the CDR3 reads CASSLGVGRGQYF. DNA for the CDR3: TGTGCCAGCAGCTTAGGGGTCGGAAGGGGGCAGTACTTC.

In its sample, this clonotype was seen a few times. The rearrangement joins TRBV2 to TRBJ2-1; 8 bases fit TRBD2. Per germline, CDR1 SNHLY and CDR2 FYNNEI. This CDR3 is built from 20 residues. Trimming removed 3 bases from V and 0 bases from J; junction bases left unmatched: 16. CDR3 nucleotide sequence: TGTGCCAGCAGTGAGCGGGGGGCAGGACTATCCCTTAGCTCCTACAATGAGCAGTTCTTC. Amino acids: CASSERGAGLSLSSYNEQFF.

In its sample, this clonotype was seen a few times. The CDR3, as DNA: TGTGCCAGCAGCCAAGATCGGAGGGGGAGCTCCTACGAGCAGTACTTC. Its translation: CASSQDRRGSSYEQYF. This chain joins TRBV4-2 and TRBJ2-7; D might be TRBD1 or TRBD2, each matching 6 bases. Germline V gives CDR1 LGHNA, CDR2 YNFKEQ. The CDR3 covers 16 residues. V was shortened by 0 bases and J by 0 bases, with 12 bases between the two germline ends.

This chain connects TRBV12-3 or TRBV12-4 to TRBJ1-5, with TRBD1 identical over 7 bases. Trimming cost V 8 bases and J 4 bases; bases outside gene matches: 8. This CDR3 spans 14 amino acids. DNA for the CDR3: TGTGCCAGCGGGGACCCAGGGGGTAATCAGCCCCAGCATTTT. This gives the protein CASGDPGGNQPQHF.

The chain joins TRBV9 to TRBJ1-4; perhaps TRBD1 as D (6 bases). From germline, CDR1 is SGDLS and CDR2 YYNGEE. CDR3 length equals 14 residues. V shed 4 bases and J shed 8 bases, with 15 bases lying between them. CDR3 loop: CASSPAQGYEKLFF. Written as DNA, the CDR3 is TGTGCCAGCAGCCCCGCCCAGGGGTACGAAAAACTGTTTTTT.

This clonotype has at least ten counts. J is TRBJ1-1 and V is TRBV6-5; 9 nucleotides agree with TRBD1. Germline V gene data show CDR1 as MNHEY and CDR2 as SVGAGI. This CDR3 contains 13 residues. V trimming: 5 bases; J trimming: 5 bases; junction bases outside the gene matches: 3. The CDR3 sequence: CASSPGQGTEAFF. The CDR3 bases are TGTGCCAGCAGTCCGGGACAGGGTACTGAAGCTTTCTTT.

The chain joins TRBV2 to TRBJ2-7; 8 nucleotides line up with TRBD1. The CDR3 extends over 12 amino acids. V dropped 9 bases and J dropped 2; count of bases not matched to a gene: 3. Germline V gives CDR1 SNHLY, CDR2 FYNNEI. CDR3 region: CAREDRAYEQYF. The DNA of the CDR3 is TGTGCCAGAGAGGACAGGGCCTACGAGCAGTACTTC.

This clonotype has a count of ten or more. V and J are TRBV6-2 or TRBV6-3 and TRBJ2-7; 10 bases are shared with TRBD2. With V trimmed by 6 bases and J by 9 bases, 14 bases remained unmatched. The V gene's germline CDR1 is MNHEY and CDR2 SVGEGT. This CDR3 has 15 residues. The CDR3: CASSMHWTSGSPQYF. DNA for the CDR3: TGTGCCAGCAGCATGCATTGGACTAGCGGCTCCCCGCAGTACTTC.

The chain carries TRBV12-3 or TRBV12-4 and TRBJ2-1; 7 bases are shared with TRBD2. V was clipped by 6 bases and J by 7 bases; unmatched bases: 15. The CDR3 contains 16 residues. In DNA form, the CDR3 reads TGTGCCAGCAGCTCCTACTATTTCGCGGGAGTGAATGAGCAGTTCTTC. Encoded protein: CASSSYYFAGVNEQFF.

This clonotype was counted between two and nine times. The CDR3 sequence is CSARALAGAYNEQFF. The CDR3, as DNA: TGCAGTGCTAGGGCACTAGCGGGAGCCTACAATGAGCAGTTCTTC. The V call is TRBV20-1, the J call TRBJ2-1; 11 bases line up with TRBD2. Germline V gene data show CDR1 as DFQATT and CDR2 as SNEGSKA (reference sequence). The CDR3 runs to 15 residues. Trimming at V came to 3 bases and at J to 2 bases, leaving 3 bases not matched to a gene.

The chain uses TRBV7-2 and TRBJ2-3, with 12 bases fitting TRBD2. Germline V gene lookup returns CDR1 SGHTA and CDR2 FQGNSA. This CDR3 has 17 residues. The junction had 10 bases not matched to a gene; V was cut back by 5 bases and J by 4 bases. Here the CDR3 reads CASSPETSGSLADTQYF. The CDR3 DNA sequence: TGTGCCAGCAGCCCAGAGACTAGCGGGAGTCTTGCAGATACGCAGTATTTT.

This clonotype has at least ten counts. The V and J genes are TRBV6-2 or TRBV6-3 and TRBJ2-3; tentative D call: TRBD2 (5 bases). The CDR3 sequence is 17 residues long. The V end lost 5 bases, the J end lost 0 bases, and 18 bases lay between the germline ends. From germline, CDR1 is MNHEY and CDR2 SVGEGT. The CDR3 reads CASSPPRGRTSTDTQYF. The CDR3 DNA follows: TGTGCCAGCAGTCCCCCAAGAGGGCGGACTAGCACAGATACGCAGTATTTT.

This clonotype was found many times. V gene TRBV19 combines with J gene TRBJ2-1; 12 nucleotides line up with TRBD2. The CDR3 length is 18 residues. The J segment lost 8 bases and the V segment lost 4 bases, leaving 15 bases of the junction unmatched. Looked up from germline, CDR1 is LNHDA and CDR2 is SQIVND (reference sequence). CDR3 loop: CASSKGQAGLAGLHEQFF. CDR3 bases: TGTGCCAGTAGTAAGGGGCAGGCCGGACTAGCGGGATTACATGAGCAGTTCTTC.

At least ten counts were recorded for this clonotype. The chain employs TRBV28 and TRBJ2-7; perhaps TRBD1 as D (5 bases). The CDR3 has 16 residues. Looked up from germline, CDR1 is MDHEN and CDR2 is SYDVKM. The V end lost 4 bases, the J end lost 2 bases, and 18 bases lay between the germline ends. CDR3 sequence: CASSYVTLGVPYEQYF. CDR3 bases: TGTGCCAGCAGTTACGTCACCTTAGGGGTTCCCTACGAGCAGTACTTC.

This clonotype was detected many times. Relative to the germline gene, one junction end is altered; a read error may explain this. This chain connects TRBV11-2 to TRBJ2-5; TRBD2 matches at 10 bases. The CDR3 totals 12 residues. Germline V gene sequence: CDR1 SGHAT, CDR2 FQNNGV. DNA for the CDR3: TGTGCCAGCAGCTTAGTCTCAGCGGGAGGGTCCTTC. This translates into CASSLVSAGGSF.

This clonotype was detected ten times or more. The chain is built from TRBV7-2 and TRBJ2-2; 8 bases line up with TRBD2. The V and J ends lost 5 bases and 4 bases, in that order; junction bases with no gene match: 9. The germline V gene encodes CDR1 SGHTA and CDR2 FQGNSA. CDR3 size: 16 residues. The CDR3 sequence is CASSPRGAGGTGELFF. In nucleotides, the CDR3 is TGTGCCAGCAGCCCGAGGGGCGCGGGAGGCACCGGGGAGCTGTTTTTT.

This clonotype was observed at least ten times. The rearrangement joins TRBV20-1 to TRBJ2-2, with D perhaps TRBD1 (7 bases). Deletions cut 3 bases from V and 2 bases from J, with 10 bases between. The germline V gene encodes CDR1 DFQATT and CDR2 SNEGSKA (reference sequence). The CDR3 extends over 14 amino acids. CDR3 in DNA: TGCAGTGCTAGGACAGGGACTAACACCGGGGAGCTGTTTTTT. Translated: CSARTGTNTGELFF.

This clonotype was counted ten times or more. The DNA of the CDR3 is TGTGCCAGCAGTGACGCCGGGGGCCCAGATACGCAGTATTTT. It translates to CASSDAGGPDTQYF. The chain is built from TRBV6-4 and TRBJ2-3; D is perhaps TRBD1 or TRBD2 (6 bases each). The V end lost 2 bases, the J end lost 4 bases, and 10 bases lay between the germline ends. Germline-derived CDR1 and CDR2 are MRHNA and SNTAGT. The CDR3 contains 14 residues.

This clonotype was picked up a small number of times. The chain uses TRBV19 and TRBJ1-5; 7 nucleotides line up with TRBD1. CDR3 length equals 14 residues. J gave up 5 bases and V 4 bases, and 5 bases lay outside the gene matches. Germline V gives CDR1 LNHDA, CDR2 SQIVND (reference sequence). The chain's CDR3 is CASSRQGVYQPQHF. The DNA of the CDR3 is TGTGCCAGTAGTAGACAGGGAGTCTATCAGCCCCAGCATTTT. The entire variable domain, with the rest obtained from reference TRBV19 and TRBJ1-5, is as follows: DGGITQSPKYLFRKEGQNVTLSCEQNLNHDAMYWYRQDPGQGLRLIYYSQIVNDFQKGDIAEGYSVSREKKESFPLTVTSAQKNPTAFYLCASSRQGVYQPQHFGDGTRLSIL.

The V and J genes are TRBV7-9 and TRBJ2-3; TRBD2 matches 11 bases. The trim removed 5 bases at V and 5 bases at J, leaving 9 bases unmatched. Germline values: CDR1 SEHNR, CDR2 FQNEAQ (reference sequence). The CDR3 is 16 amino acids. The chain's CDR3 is CASSPGLAGGGDTQYF. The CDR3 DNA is TGTGCCAGCAGCCCCGGGCTAGCGGGAGGTGGAGATACGCAGTATTTT.